This T cell receptor (beta chain) was retrieved from a study of glioma-infiltrating T cells after dendritic cell vaccination. The germline V gene has CDR1 LGHNT and CDR2 FRNRAP. CDR3 length: 14 residues. J lost 4 bases, V lost 5 bases, and 5 bases had no gene match. Profiled with immunoSEQ multiplex PCR; TCRdb holds only in-frame clones, not every one. The sample contains approximately 82,000 clones, approximately 90% of which appear only once. The chain joins TRBV12-5 to TRBJ2-5; 9 nucleotides match TRBD2. This sample comprised blood, obtained before dendritic cell vaccination. This sequence was found in a human donor with glioblastoma. The CDR3 sequence is CASGKGLAPETQYF. In DNA, the CDR3 is TGTGCTAGTGGTAAAGGACTAGCGCCAGAGACCCAGTACTTC.